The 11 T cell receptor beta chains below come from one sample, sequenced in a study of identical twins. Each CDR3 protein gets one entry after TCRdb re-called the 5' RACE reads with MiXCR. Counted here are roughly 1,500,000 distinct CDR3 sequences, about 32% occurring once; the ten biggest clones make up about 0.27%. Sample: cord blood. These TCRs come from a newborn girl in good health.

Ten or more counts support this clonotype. CDR3 region: CATSDSRGNQPQHF. DNA for the CDR3: TGTGCCACCAGTGATTCAAGGGGCAATCAGCCCCAGCATTTT. This chain joins TRBV24-1 and TRBJ1-5, with unresolved D. This CDR3 comprises 14 residues. Trimming left V 2 bases short and J 2 bases short, with 6 bases between. Germline-derived CDR1 and CDR2 are KGHDR and SFDVKD.

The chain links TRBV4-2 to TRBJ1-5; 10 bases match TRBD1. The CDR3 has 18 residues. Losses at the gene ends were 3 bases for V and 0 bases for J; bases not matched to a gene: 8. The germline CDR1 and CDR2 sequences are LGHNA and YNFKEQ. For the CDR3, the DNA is TGTGCCAGCAGCCACCCGACAGGGGGCATTTATAGCAATCAGCCCCAGCATTTT. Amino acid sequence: CASSHPTGGIYSNQPQHF.

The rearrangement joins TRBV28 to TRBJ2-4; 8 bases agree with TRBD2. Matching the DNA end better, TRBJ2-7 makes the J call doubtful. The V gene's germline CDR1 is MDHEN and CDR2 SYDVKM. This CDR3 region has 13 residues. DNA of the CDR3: TGTGCCAGCAGTGTAACTAGCGGACACGAGCAGTACTTC. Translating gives CASSVTSGHEQYF.

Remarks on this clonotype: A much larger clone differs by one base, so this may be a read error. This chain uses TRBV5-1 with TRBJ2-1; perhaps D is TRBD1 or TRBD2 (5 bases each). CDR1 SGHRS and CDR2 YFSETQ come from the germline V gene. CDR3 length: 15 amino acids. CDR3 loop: CTSSSLGEPYNEQFF. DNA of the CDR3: TGCACCAGCAGCTCCCTAGGGGAGCCCTACAATGAGCAGTTCTTC.

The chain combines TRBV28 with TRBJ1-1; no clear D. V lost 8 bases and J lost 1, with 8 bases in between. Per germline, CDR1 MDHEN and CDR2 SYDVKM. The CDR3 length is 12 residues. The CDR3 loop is CASCDGNTEAFF. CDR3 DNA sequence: TGTGCCAGCTGCGACGGGAACACTGAAGCTTTCTTT. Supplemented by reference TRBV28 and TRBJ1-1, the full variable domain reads DVKVTQSSRYLVKRTGEKVFLECVQDMDHENMFWYRQDPGLGLRLIYFSYDVKMKEKGDIPEGYSVSREKKERFSLILESASTNQTSMYLCASCDGNTEAFFGQGTRLTVV.

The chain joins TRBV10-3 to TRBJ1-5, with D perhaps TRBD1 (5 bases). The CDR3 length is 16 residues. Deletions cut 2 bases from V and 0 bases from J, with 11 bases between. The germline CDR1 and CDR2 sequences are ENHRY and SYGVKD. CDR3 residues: CAISEGTAYSNQPQHF. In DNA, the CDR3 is TGTGCCATCAGTGAGGGGACCGCTTATAGCAATCAGCCCCAGCATTTT.

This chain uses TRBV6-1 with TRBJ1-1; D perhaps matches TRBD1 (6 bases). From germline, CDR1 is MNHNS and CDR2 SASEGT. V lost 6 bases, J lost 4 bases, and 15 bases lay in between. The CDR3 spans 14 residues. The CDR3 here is CASSANTGTTEAFF. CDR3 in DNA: TGTGCCAGCAGCGCCAATACAGGGACCACTGAAGCTTTCTTT.

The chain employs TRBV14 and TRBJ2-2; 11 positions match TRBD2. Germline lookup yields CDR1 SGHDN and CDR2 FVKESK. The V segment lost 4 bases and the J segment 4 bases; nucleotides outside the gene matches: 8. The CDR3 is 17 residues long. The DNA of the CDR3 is TGTGCCAGCAGCCGGATCCTAGCGGGGGGAGGCACCGGGGAGCTGTTTTTT. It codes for CASSRILAGGGTGELFF.

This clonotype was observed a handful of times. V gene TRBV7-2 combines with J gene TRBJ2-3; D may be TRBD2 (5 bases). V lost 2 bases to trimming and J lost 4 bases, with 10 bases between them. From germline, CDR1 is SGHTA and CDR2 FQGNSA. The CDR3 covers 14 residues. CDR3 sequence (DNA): TGTGCCAGCAGCTTAACGCCAGCGGCAGATACGCAGTATTTT. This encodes CASSLTPAADTQYF. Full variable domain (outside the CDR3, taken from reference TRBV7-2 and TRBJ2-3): GAGVSQSPSNKVTEKGKDVELRCDPISGHTALYWYRQSLGQGLEFLIYFQGNSAPDKSGLPSDRFSAERTGGSVSTLTIQRTQQEDSAVYLCASSLTPAADTQYFGPGTRLTVL.

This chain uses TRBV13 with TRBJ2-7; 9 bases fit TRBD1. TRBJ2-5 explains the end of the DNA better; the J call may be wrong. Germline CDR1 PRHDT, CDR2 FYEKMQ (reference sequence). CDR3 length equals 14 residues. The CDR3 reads CASKTGTGWETQYF. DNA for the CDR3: TGTGCCAGCAAAACCGGGACAGGGTGGGAGACCCAGTACTTC.

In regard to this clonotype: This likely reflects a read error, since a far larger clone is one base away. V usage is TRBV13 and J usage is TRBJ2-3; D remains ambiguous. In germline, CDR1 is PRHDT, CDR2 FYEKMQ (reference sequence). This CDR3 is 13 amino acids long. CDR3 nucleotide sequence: TGTGCCAGCAGCTTAGGGGTCACAGATACGCGGTATTTT. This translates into CASSLGVTDTRYF. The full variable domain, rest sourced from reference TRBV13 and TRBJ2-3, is AAGVIQSPRHLIKEKRETATLKCYPIPRHDTVYWYQQGPGQDPQFLISFYEKMQSDKGSIPDRFSAQQFSDYHSELNMSSLELGDSALYFCASSLGVTDTRYFGPGTRLTVL.